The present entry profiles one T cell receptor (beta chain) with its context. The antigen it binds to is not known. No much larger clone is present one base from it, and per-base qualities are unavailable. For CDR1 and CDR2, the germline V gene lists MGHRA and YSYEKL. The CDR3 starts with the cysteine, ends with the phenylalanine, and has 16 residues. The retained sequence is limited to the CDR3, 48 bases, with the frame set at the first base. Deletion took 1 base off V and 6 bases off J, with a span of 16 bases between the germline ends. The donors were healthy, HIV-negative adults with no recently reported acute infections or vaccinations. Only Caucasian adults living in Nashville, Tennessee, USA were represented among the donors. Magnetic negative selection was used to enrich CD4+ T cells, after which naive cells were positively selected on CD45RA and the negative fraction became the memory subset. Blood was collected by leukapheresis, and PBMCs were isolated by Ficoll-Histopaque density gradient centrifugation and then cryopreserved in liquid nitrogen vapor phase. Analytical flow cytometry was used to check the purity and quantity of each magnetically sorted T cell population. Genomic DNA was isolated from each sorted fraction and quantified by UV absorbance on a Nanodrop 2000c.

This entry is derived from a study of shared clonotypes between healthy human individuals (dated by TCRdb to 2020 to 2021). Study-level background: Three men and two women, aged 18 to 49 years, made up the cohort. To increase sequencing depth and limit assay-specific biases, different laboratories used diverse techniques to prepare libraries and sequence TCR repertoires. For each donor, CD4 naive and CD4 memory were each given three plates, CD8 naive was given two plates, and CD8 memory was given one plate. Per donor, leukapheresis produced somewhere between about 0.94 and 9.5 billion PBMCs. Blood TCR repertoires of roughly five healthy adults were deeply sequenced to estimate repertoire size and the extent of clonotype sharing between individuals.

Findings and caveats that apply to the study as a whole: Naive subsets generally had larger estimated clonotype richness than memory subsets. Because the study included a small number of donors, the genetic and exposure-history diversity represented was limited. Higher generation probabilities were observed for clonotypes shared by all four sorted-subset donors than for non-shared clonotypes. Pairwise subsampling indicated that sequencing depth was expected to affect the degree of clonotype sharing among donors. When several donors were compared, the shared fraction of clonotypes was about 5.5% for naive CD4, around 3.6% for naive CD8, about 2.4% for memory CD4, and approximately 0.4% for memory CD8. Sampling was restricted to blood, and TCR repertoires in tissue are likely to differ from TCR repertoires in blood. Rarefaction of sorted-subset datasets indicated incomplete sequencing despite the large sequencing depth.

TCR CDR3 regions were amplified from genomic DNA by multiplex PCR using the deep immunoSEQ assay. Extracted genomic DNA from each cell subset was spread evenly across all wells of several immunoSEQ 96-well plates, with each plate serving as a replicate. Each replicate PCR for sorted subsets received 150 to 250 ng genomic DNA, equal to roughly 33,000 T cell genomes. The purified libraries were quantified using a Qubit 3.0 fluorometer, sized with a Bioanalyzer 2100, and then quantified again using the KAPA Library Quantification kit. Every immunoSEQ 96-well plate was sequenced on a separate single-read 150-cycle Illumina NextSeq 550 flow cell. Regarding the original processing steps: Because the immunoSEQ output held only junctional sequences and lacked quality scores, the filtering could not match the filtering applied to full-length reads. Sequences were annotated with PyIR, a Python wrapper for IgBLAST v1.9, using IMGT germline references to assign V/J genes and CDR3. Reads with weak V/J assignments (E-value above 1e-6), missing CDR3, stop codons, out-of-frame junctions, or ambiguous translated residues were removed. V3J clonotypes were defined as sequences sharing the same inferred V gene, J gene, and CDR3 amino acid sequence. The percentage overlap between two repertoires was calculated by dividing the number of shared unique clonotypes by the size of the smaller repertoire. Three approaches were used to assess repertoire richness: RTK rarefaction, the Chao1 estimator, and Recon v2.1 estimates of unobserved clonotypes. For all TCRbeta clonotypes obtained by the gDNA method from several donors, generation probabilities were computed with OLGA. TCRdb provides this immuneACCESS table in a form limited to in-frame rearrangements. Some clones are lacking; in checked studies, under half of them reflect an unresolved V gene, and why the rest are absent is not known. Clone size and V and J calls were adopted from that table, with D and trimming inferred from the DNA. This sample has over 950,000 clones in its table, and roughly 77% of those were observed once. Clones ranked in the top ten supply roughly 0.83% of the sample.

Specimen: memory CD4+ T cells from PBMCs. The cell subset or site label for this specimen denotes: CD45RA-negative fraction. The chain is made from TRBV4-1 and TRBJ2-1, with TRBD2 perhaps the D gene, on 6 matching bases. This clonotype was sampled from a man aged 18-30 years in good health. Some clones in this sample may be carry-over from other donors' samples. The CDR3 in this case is CASSQVATGATNEQFF. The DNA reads TGCGCCAGCAGCCAAGTAGCGACGGGAGCTACCAATGAGCAGTTCTTC.